The clone carrying this T cell receptor (beta chain) has only a few counts. The germline gives CDR1 SGHTA, CDR2 FQGNSA. Trimming stripped 2 bases from V and 10 bases from J, with 11 bases between. The CDR3 sequence is 12 residues long. These data belong to a study of early T cells in non-severe SARS-CoV-2 infection. TCRdb used MiXCR to reprocess the 5' RACE reads, holding one entry per CDR3 protein. Here the sample spans nearly 110,000 distinct CDR3 sequences, over 8.5% being singletons. The material sequenced was whole blood. This clonotype was obtained from an adult who was a healthcare worker with PCR-confirmed SARS-CoV-2 infection or an uninfected control (not recorded which). This rearrangement joins TRBV7-2 to TRBJ1-1; a possible D gene is TRBD1 (5 bases). DNA for the CDR3: TGTGCCAGCAGCTTAATGGGGCAGGCAGCTTTCTTT. It translates to CASSLMGQAAFF. The variable domain in full, completed from reference TRBV7-2 and TRBJ1-1, reads GAGVSQSPSNKVTEKGKDVELRCDPISGHTALYWYRQSLGQGLEFLIYFQGNSAPDKSGLPSDRFSAERTGGSVSTLTIQRTQQEDSAVYLCASSLMGQAAFFGQGTRLTVV.